This paragraph covers one T cell receptor beta chain sequence. The data originate from a study of blood T cell repertoires in COVID-19. Overall study context: PBMCs, B-cell-depleted T cells, or T cells provided the cDNA or gDNA that made up the material.

The Seattle patients joined while their infection was active and were tracked longitudinally afterward. With V trimmed by 4 bases and J by 7 bases, 15 bases remained unmatched. Germline CDR1 reads SEHNR; CDR2 reads FQNEAQ (reference sequence). There are 17 residues in the CDR3. The data were produced by immunoSEQ multiplex PCR, yet TCRdb's version contains in-frame clones alone and is incomplete. The sample shows about 300,000 clones, 75% to 95% of them seen only once. The TCR sequence derives from a woman aged 25-40 years with COVID-19, enrolled during active disease. The rearrangement joins TRBV7-9 to TRBJ2-1, with 8 bases matching TRBD2. The specimen was peripheral blood. The CDR3 protein is CASSSYGAGARGNEQFF. The CDR3, as DNA: TGTGCCAGCAGCTCCTACGGAGCGGGAGCTAGGGGTAATGAGCAGTTCTTC. Combining the CDR3 with reference TRBV7-9 and TRBJ2-1 gives the whole variable domain DTGVSQNPRHKITKRGQNVTFRCDPISEHNRLYWYRQTLGQGPEFLTYFQNEAQLEKSRLLSDRFSAERPKGSFSTLEIQRTEQGDSAMYLCASSSYGAGARGNEQFFGPGTRLTVL.